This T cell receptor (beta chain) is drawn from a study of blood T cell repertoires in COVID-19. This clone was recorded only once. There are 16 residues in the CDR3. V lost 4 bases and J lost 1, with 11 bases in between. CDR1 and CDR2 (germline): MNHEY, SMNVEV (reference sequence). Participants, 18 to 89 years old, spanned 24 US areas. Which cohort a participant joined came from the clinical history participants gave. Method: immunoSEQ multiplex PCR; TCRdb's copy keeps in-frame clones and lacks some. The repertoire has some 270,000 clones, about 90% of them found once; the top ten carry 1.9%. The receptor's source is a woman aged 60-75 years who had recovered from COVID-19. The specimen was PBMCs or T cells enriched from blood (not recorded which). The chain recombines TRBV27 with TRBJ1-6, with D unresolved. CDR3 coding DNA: TGTGCCAGCAGTTCCCCCGGTGCGTCCTATAATTCACCCCTCCACTTT. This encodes CASSSPGASYNSPLHF.